This T cell receptor beta chain was obtained from a study of blood T cells in healthy people across ages. PCR was performed a second time for roughly 7 to 12 cycles using a sample-barcoded 5' primer and a J-beta primer mix. TCRdb used MiXCR to reprocess the 5' RACE reads, holding one entry per CDR3 protein. The sample consists of some 1.1 million distinct CDR3 sequences, around two fifths of them appearing once. The germline V gene encodes CDR1 MNHEY and CDR2 SVGAGI. This CDR3 has 15 residues. V lost 2 bases, J lost 7 bases, and 15 bases lay in between. The chain links TRBV6-5 to TRBJ2-1; D remains ambiguous. Sample: blood. The sequence came from a man aged 18 to 35 in good health. The CDR3 protein is CASSYIRSGRNEQFF. The CDR3 coding sequence is TGTGCCAGCAGTTACATCCGGAGTGGTAGGAATGAGCAGTTCTTC.